The entry that follows covers one T cell receptor (beta chain) sequence. The data were obtained in a study of neurological immune-mediated disorders. TCRdb reanalysed the 5' RACE reads using MiXCR and keeps one entry per CDR3 protein. The sample lists some 78,000 distinct CDR3 sequences; 5% to 6% were seen once. Germline V lookup: CDR1 SGHRS, CDR2 YFSETQ. V lost 0 bases and J 9 bases, leaving 13 bases between the germline ends. The CDR3 runs 14 residues. The TCR comes from a young woman with multiple sclerosis. The genes are TRBV5-1 and TRBJ1-5; D perhaps matches TRBD1 (6 bases). Sequenced input: PBMCs. CDR3 region: CASSLDGQPWPQHF. The CDR3 DNA follows: TGCGCCAGCAGCTTGGATGGACAGCCTTGGCCCCAGCATTTT.